The 14 T cell receptor beta chains presented below share a single source sample, sequenced in a study of cytomegalovirus exposure and HLA in healthy donors. PCR used 60 Vbeta primers and 13 Jbeta primers. Here immunoSEQ multiplex PCR was the method, and the copy in TCRdb shows in-frame clones only, minus some. The sample carries around 96,000 clones, more than 70% recorded once. The sequenced material came from PBMCs. The receptors here all came from a man aged 18 to 30 in good health and CMV-seronegative.

V usage is TRBV18 and J usage is TRBJ2-3; 9 nucleotides match TRBD1. This CDR3 spans 15 amino acids. Per the germline V gene, CDR1 is KGHSH and CDR2 is LQKENI. V gave up 3 bases and J gave up 2 bases; unmatched junction bases: 3. The CDR3 region is CASSPDRGYTDTQYF. Written as DNA, the CDR3 is TGTGCCAGCTCACCCGACAGGGGGTACACAGATACGCAGTATTTT. Complete variable domain (other parts from reference TRBV18 and TRBJ2-3): NAGVMQNPRHLVRRRGQEARLRCSPMKGHSHVYWYRQLPEEGLKFMVYLQKENIIDESGMPKERFSAEFPKEGPSILRIQQVVRGDSAAYFCASSPDRGYTDTQYFGPGTRLTVL.

V and J are TRBV6-1 and TRBJ2-5, with 9 bases aligning to TRBD2. The length of the CDR3 is 14 residues. Germline assignment: CDR1 MNHNS and CDR2 SASEGT. After removal of 5 bases from V and 5 bases from J, the junction contained 6 bases not matched to a gene. Written as DNA, the CDR3 is TGTGCCAGCAGTATTAGCGGGGGAGGGGAGACCCAGTACTTC. This translates into CASSISGGGETQYF.

The chain joins TRBV10-3 to TRBJ2-5, with TRBD1 matching over 8 bases. The J call is uncertain, as TRBJ2-7 better fits the DNA end. This CDR3 region has 16 residues. CDR1 and CDR2 from the germline V gene are ENHRY and SYGVKD. CDR3 sequence reads: CAISESSAGGRYEQYF. In nucleotides, the CDR3 is TGTGCCATCAGTGAGTCGTCGGCAGGGGGCCGGTACGAGCAGTACTTC.

For this clone: Within the sample, other DNA sequences also encode this same CDR3. The J gene is TRBJ1-2, the V gene TRBV11-2, with no clear D. CDR1 SGHAT and CDR2 FQNNGV come from the germline V gene. The CDR3 contains 13 residues. The germline V and J ends were trimmed by 5 bases and 3 bases, with 10 bases remaining between them. The CDR3 DNA sequence: TGTGCCAGCAGCCCTGGGCTGGACTATGGCTACACCTTC. Residues: CASSPGLDYGYTF.

The chain employs TRBV7-9 and TRBJ2-5; the match to TRBD2 covers 15 bases. CDR1 and CDR2 (germline): SEHNR, FQNEAQ (reference sequence). The ends lost 5 bases at V and 4 bases at J; junction bases unmatched: 5. This CDR3 comprises 16 residues. The DNA of the CDR3 is TGTGCCAGCAGCCGGGGACTAGCGGGGGGTGGAGAGACCCAGTACTTC. Translating gives CASSRGLAGGGETQYF.

The rearrangement joins TRBV18 to TRBJ2-1, with 10 bases aligning to TRBD2. The length of the CDR3 is 16 residues. The V and J ends lost 2 bases and 0 bases, in that order; junction bases with no gene match: 1. In germline, CDR1 is KGHSH, CDR2 LQKENI. In nucleotides, the CDR3 is TGTGCCAGCTCACCAACTAGCGGGGCCTCCTACAATGAGCAGTTCTTC. Residues: CASSPTSGASYNEQFF. The whole variable domain, filled in from reference TRBV18 and TRBJ2-1, reads NAGVMQNPRHLVRRRGQEARLRCSPMKGHSHVYWYRQLPEEGLKFMVYLQKENIIDESGMPKERFSAEFPKEGPSILRIQQVVRGDSAAYFCASSPTSGASYNEQFFGPGTRLTVL.

The rearrangement uses TRBV14 and TRBJ1-2; 7 bases align to TRBD1. Germline V gene data show CDR1 as SGHDN and CDR2 as FVKESK. After removal of 5 bases from V and 1 base from J, the junction contained 7 bases not matched to a gene. This CDR3 is 15 amino acids long. For the CDR3, the DNA is TGTGCCAGCAGCGACGGACAGGCTTATAACTATGGCTACACCTTC. Amino acids: CASSDGQAYNYGYTF.

V is TRBV5-5 and J is TRBJ2-2; 10 nucleotides match TRBD2. V was clipped by 4 bases and J by 1 base; unmatched bases: 7. Germline assignment: CDR1 SGHKS and CDR2 YYEKEE (reference sequence). The length of the CDR3 is 17 residues. CDR3 nucleotides: TGTGCCAGCAGCGGCGGTATAGCGGGGGGGAACACCGGGGAGCTGTTTTTT. Amino acids: CASSGGIAGGNTGELFF.

This sequence joins TRBV7-2 and TRBJ2-2; D is unresolved. CDR3 length: 14 amino acids. V was shortened by 2 bases and J by 6 bases, with 10 bases between the two germline ends. Per germline, CDR1 SGHTA and CDR2 FQGNSA. CDR3 in amino acids: CASSLPRVAGELFF. The CDR3 nucleotides are TGTGCCAGCAGCTTACCTCGGGTCGCCGGGGAGCTGTTTTTT.

The chain employs TRBV4-2 and TRBJ2-7, with 9 bases identical to TRBD1. Germline-derived CDR1 and CDR2 are LGHNA and YNFKEQ. The CDR3 runs 16 residues. Unmatched junction bases numbered 15, after V lost 5 bases and J lost 7 bases. DNA of the CDR3: TGTGCCAGCAGCTTCTACGCGGACAGGGGAGTATTAGAGCAGTACTTC. Translation: CASSFYADRGVLEQYF.

The genes are TRBV7-2 and TRBJ2-3, with 9 bases aligning to TRBD2. The CDR3 contains 16 residues. With 5 bases clipped from V and 1 base from J, the junction kept 7 bases outside the gene matches. CDR1 is SGHTA, CDR2 FQGNSA, per germline. CDR3 sequence reads: CASSPRIAGGTDTQYF. CDR3 DNA: TGTGCCAGCAGCCCCCGGATAGCGGGGGGCACAGATACGCAGTATTTT.

This sequence joins TRBV6-6 and TRBJ2-7; 12 positions agree with TRBD2. The CDR3 is made up of 16 amino acids. The ends lost 4 bases at V and 2 bases at J; junction bases unmatched: 6. Germline CDR1 and CDR2: MNHNY and SVGAGI (reference sequence). As DNA, the CDR3 is TGTGCCAGCAGTTCGACTAGCGGGGGCCTTACCTACGAGCAGTACTTC. Amino acids: CASSSTSGGLTYEQYF.

CDR3 protein: CACHTGAGELFF. CDR3 sequence (DNA): TGTGCCTGCCATACAGGGGCAGGGGAGCTGTTTTTT. The rearrangement uses TRBV30 and TRBJ2-2; 7 bases align to TRBD1. The CDR3 loop spans 12 amino acids. With V trimmed by 6 bases and J by 8 bases, 6 bases remained unmatched. The V gene's germline CDR1 is GTSNPN and CDR2 SVGIG (reference sequence).

This sequence joins TRBV19 and TRBJ2-1, with a tentative D call TRBD1 (5 bases). V was shortened by 0 bases and J by 8 bases, with 11 bases between the two germline ends. The CDR3 has 14 residues. The V gene's germline CDR1 is LNHDA and CDR2 SQIVND (reference sequence). As DNA, the CDR3 is TGTGCCAGTAGTATAGATCTCAGGGTCCATGAGCAGTTCTTC. This codes for CASSIDLRVHEQFF.